This T cell receptor (beta chain) was identified in a study of tumor-infiltrating lymphocytes in localized non-small cell lung cancer. Study background: The cohort mixed smokers and never-smokers, several histologies, and some post-neoadjuvant-chemotherapy samples. Resected tumor was paired with non-adjacent uninvolved lung from the same patient.

Deletions cut 0 bases from V and 8 bases from J, with 20 bases between. This CDR3 has 16 amino acids. Germline assignment: CDR1 SGDLS and CDR2 YYNGEE. Assay used: immunoSEQ multiplex PCR; TCRdb lists only in-frame clones, some missing. Of about 8,900 clones in the sample, 68% are singletons; the top ten hold approximately 8.8%. A word on this clone: Antigen unknown.

Broader study findings: Not all patients were TCR sequenced, owing to tissue quantity.

This clonotype was sampled from a human donor with non-small cell lung cancer. Sequenced material: uninvolved lung tissue not adjacent to the tumor. The chain couples TRBV9 to TRBJ1-2; D perhaps matches TRBD1 (5 bases). CDR3 in DNA: TGTGCCAGCAGCGTAGATTCAGGGAACGCAAGAGTGGGCTACACCTTC. This encodes CASSVDSGNARVGYTF.